Listed below are T cell receptor beta chains from one sample, sequenced in a study of blood T cell repertoires in COVID-19. Clones were read by immunoSEQ multiplex PCR, and TCRdb kept only the in-frame ones, dropping some. The repertoire holds about 140,000 clones, approximately 80% seen once, with less than 7% in the top ten. The sample consisted of PBMCs or T cells enriched from blood (not recorded which). These TCRs come from a woman in her thirties or forties who had recovered from COVID-19. The CDR3 runs from the conserved cysteine through the conserved F or W. Each record gives: CDR3 protein, CDR3 DNA, J gene, D gene, clone size, V gene. The D gene is left open where the match is weak. Only part of the rows carry a size: once, few, many, or a class if the clone is expanded.

CASSRQGASAYEQYF,TGTGCCAGCAGCAGGCAGGGGGCCTCAGCCTACGAGCAGTACTTC,TRBJ2-7,TRBD1,few,TRBV9
CASSNRDTGNTGELFF,TGTGCCAGCAGCAACCGGGACACTGGGAACACCGGGGAGCTGTTTTTT,TRBJ2-2,NA,NA,TRBV7-9
CASSTPGLNQPQHF,TGTGCCAGCAGCACTCCGGGACTCAATCAGCCCCAGCATTTT,TRBJ1-5,NA,NA,TRBV21-1
CASRLGGEAFF,TGTGCCAGCAGGCTCGGGGGTGAAGCTTTCTTT,TRBJ1-1,NA,NA,TRBV12-3/TRBV12-4
CASSLIGAEQYF,TGTGCCAGCAGTTTAATAGGGGCCGAGCAGTACTTC,TRBJ2-7,NA,once,TRBV27
CAWSAGYEQYF,TGTGCCTGGAGTGCCGGCTACGAGCAGTACTTC,TRBJ2-7,NA,NA,TRBV30
CASRETTEAFF,TGCGCCAGCAGGGAGACGACTGAAGCTTTCTTT,TRBJ1-1,NA,NA,TRBV5-1
CASSIVYRVVTNEKLFF,TGTGCCAGTAGTATAGTGTACAGGGTGGTAACTAATGAAAAACTGTTTTTT,TRBJ1-4,NA,NA,TRBV19
CASSVGVAGLETQYF,TGTGCCAGCAGCGTAGGGGTAGCGGGATTGGAGACCCAGTACTTC,TRBJ2-5,TRBD2,once,TRBV9
CASSHSGGRQEKLFF,TGTGCCAGCAGCCACTCAGGGGGCCGTCAAGAAAAACTGTTTTTT,TRBJ1-4,TRBD1,few,TRBV3-1/TRBV3-2
CASSIAGGNTGELFF,TGTGCCAGCAGTATAGCGGGAGGGAACACCGGGGAGCTGTTTTTT,TRBJ2-2,TRBD2,NA,TRBV6-6
CASSTHPEGAEAFF,TGTGCCAGTAGTACCCATCCCGAGGGCGCTGAAGCTTTCTTT,TRBJ1-1,NA,few,TRBV19
CASSLAGQVSNQPQHF,TGTGCCAGCAGCTTAGCGGGACAGGTTAGCAATCAGCCCCAGCATTTT,TRBJ1-5,TRBD1,NA,TRBV7-9
CASSPRELGELFF,TGTGCCAGCTCACCACGAGAACTCGGGGAGCTGTTTTTT,TRBJ2-2,NA,NA,TRBV18
CASSLTGWRNTEAFF,TGCGCCAGCAGCTTGACAGGGTGGAGGAACACTGAAGCTTTCTTT,TRBJ1-1,NA,NA,TRBV5-1
CASSEASDRGKDGYTF,TGTGCCAGCAGTGAGGCGTCGGACAGGGGGAAGGATGGCTACACCTTC,TRBJ1-2,TRBD1,NA,TRBV2
CATSDSGTGVDEQFF,TGTGCCACCAGTGATTCCGGGACAGGGGTGGATGAGCAGTTCTTC,TRBJ2-1,TRBD1,NA,TRBV24-1
CATSGGRLAGANYEQYF,TGTGCCACCAGCGGGGGTCGACTAGCGGGGGCGAACTACGAGCAGTACTTC,TRBJ2-7,TRBD2,NA,TRBV15
CASSGRATNEKLFF,TGTGCCAGTTCTGGGAGAGCAACTAATGAAAAACTGTTTTTT,TRBJ1-4,NA,NA,TRBV19
CASAKSAAYNEQFF,TGTGCCAGCGCAAAAAGCGCGGCCTACAATGAGCAGTTCTTC,TRBJ2-1,NA,NA,TRBV3-1/TRBV3-2
CASSEAGGQPYGYTF,TGTGCCAGCTCAGAAGCGGGCGGGCAGCCCTATGGCTACACCTTC,TRBJ1-2,NA,NA,TRBV18
CASSPTSGPYNEQFF,TGTGCCAGCTCCCCGACTAGCGGCCCATACAATGAGCAGTTCTTC,TRBJ2-1,TRBD2,NA,TRBV18
CASNRDLNTGELFF,TGTGCCAGTAACCGGGACTTGAACACCGGGGAGCTGTTTTTT,TRBJ2-2,NA,NA,TRBV19
CASTQNRGVGHEQYF,TGCGCCAGCACCCAGAACAGGGGTGTAGGGCACGAGCAGTACTTC,TRBJ2-7,TRBD1,NA,TRBV4-1
CASSLGQGAKDTQYF,TGCGCCAGCAGCTTGGGACAGGGGGCAAAAGATACGCAGTATTTT,TRBJ2-3,TRBD1,NA,TRBV5-1
CASSVDPSPSSYNEQFF,TGTGCCAGCAGCGTAGACCCTAGCCCGAGCTCCTACAATGAGCAGTTCTTC,TRBJ2-1,NA,NA,TRBV9
CASSFLGGYTF,TGTGCCAGCAGCTTCCTGGGCGGCTACACCTTC,TRBJ1-2,NA,NA,TRBV13
CASSVGLSSGADTQYF,TGTGCCAGCAGCGTAGGGTTGTCTAGCGGGGCCGATACGCAGTATTTT,TRBJ2-3,TRBD2,NA,TRBV9
CASSPDSQEQYF,TGCGCCAGCAGCCCGGACAGTCAAGAGCAGTACTTC,TRBJ2-7,NA,NA,TRBV5-1
CASSQEGSQGYEQFF,TGCGCCAGCAGCCAAGAAGGTTCCCAGGGGTATGAGCAGTTCTTC,TRBJ2-1,NA,NA,TRBV4-1
CASSFISGTRRGTQYF,TGTGCCAGCAGTTTTATATCCGGGACCCGGAGGGGGACCCAGTACTTC,TRBJ2-5,NA,NA,TRBV27
CASSLGHPTGVGTEAFF,TGCGCCAGCAGCTTAGGCCATCCGACAGGGGTCGGCACTGAAGCTTTCTTT,TRBJ1-1,TRBD1,NA,TRBV5-1
CASSVGGDGTEAFF,TGTGCCAGCAGCGTAGGGGGGGACGGCACTGAAGCTTTCTTT,TRBJ1-1,NA,NA,TRBV9
CASSRFRGTEAFF,TGTGCCAGCAGTCGATTTAGGGGGACTGAAGCTTTCTTT,TRBJ1-1,NA,NA,TRBV27
CASRDRVKTDTQYF,TGTGCCAGCAGAGATCGGGTTAAGACAGATACGCAGTATTTT,TRBJ2-3,NA,NA,TRBV6-5
CAWNEGISNSPLHF,TGTGCCTGGAATGAGGGAATAAGTAATTCACCCCTCCACTTT,TRBJ1-6,NA,NA,TRBV30
CAWSYSGNQPQHF,TGTGCCTGGAGTTACTCGGGCAATCAGCCCCAGCATTTT,TRBJ1-5,NA,NA,TRBV30
CARLASGNTIYF,TGTGCCCGTCTGGCCTCTGGAAACACCATATATTTT,TRBJ1-3,NA,NA,TRBV30
CASSLVGYTEVAEAFF,TGTGCCAGCAGCTTAGTAGGGTACACGGAGGTAGCGGAAGCTTTCTTT,TRBJ1-1,NA,NA,TRBV7-9
CASSQGTGSHEQYF,TGTGCCAGCAGCCAGGGGACAGGGAGCCACGAGCAGTACTTC,TRBJ2-7,TRBD1,NA,TRBV11-2
CASSLGRGNNEQFF,TGTGCCAGCAGCTTGGGACGCGGGAACAATGAGCAGTTCTTC,TRBJ2-1,NA,NA,TRBV11-3
CASSPLTVSYNEQFF,TGTGCCAGCAGCCCCTTGACAGTCTCCTACAATGAGCAGTTCTTC,TRBJ2-1,NA,NA,TRBV9
CASSLSLLETQYF,TGTGCCAGCAGCTTGAGTTTGTTGGAGACCCAGTACTTC,TRBJ2-5,NA,NA,TRBV7-3
CASRLQGWSYNEQFF,TGCGCCAGCAGATTACAGGGGTGGTCCTACAATGAGCAGTTCTTC,TRBJ2-1,TRBD1,NA,TRBV10-2
CATSRVGNTEAFF,TGTGCCACCAGCCGGGTGGGGAACACTGAAGCTTTCTTT,TRBJ1-1,NA,NA,TRBV15
CASSQGGQGHGYTF,TGTGCCAGCAGCCAAGGAGGACAGGGGCATGGCTACACCTTC,TRBJ1-2,TRBD1,NA,TRBV3-1/TRBV3-2
CASSPGLNTEAFF,TGTGCCAGCTCACCAGGCTTGAACACTGAAGCTTTCTTT,TRBJ1-1,NA,NA,TRBV18
CASSLWGQGVFSGANVLTF,TGTGCCAGCAGTTTATGGGGACAGGGCGTGTTCTCTGGGGCCAACGTCCTGACTTTC,TRBJ2-6,TRBD1,NA,TRBV27
CASSVTGAGNYGYTF,TGTGCCAGCAGTGTAACAGGGGCCGGTAACTATGGCTACACCTTC,TRBJ1-2,TRBD1,NA,TRBV27
CASSPRVAGGVVEQFF,TGTGCCAGCAGCCCTAGGGTAGCGGGAGGGGTCGTTGAGCAGTTCTTC,TRBJ2-1,TRBD2,NA,TRBV7-8
CSVEVAAAPNYGYTF,TGCAGCGTTGAAGTCGCGGCGGCCCCTAACTATGGCTACACCTTC,TRBJ1-2,NA,NA,TRBV29-1
CAWGQGAIGELFF,TGTGCCTGGGGACAGGGGGCTATCGGGGAGCTGTTTTTT,TRBJ2-2,TRBD1,NA,TRBV30
CASSQEHRVNTEAFF,TGCGCCAGCAGCCAAGAACATCGGGTGAACACTGAAGCTTTCTTT,TRBJ1-1,NA,once,TRBV4-1
CASKVRQDSNQPQHF,TGTGCCAGCAAAGTCAGGCAGGATAGCAATCAGCCCCAGCATTTT,TRBJ1-5,NA,NA,TRBV2
CASSLGGEVRTDTQYF,TGCGCCAGCAGCTTGGGGGGCGAGGTGAGGACAGATACGCAGTATTTT,TRBJ2-3,NA,NA,TRBV5-1
CASSLARDSSFF,TGTGCCAGCAGCTTAGCGCGGGACAGCTCGTTCTTC,TRBJ2-1,NA,once,TRBV7-8